These 15 T cell receptor beta chains were sequenced from one sample in a study of T-cell memory formation after mild COVID-19. TCRdb reprocessed the 5' RACE reads via MiXCR and lists one record per CDR3 protein. The sample consists of roughly 450,000 distinct CDR3 sequences, 15% to 20% of them appearing once. The sample taken for sequencing was PBMCs or a T cell subset sorted from them (not recorded which). The origin of the receptors is an adult woman who had mild COVID-19 (a few samples of this study predate the infection). Cell type and time point are not known.

This clonotype was seen at least ten times. The gene calls are TRBV7-9 and TRBJ2-7; D not resolved. Germline-derived CDR1 and CDR2 are SEHNR and FQNEAQ (reference sequence). CDR3 length equals 12 residues. Between the trimmed V and J ends, which lost 5 bases and 1 base, there was a span of 6 bases. Written as DNA, the CDR3 is TGTGCCAGCAGCGTGGAATCCTACGAGCAGTACTTC. This encodes CASSVESYEQYF.

This clonotype was recorded a few times. The chain uses TRBV7-2 and TRBJ2-7; D is ambiguous. The germline V and J ends were trimmed by 5 bases and 3 bases, with 8 bases remaining between them. This CDR3 region has 12 residues. Germline V lookup: CDR1 SGHTA, CDR2 FQGNSA. The CDR3 region has the DNA TGTGCCAGCAGCGACTGGATCTACGAGCAGTACTTC. This gives the protein CASSDWIYEQYF.

This clonotype was seen a handful of times. The chain combines TRBV7-3 with TRBJ2-1, with 9 bases matching TRBD2. CDR3 length: 15 residues. Trimming removed 5 bases from V and 3 bases from J; junction bases left unmatched: 5. Germline CDR1 is SGHTA and CDR2 is FQGTGA. CDR3 loop: CASSALAGRYNEQFF. CDR3 nucleotide sequence: TGTGCCAGCAGCGCCCTAGCGGGACGCTACAATGAGCAGTTCTTC.

This clonotype was picked up a small number of times. V and J are TRBV12-3 or TRBV12-4 and TRBJ2-7; 8 nucleotides line up with TRBD1. Trimming took 6 bases from V and 3 from J; bases not matched to a gene: 10. The CDR3 covers 15 residues. The CDR3, as DNA: TGTGCCAGCAGCCCAATCGCAGGGGGCCTCTACGAGCAGTACTTC. It codes for CASSPIAGGLYEQYF.

This clonotype occurred a few times. The chain is built from TRBV6-5 and TRBJ2-2, with D tentatively TRBD2 (7 bases). The CDR3 is 18 amino acids. CDR1 and CDR2 (germline): MNHEY, SVGAGI. Trimming removed 0 bases from V and 4 bases from J, with 18 bases in between. The CDR3 nucleotides read TGTGCCAGCAGTTACTCGTGGTTGGGGGGGGCAGCCACCGGGGAGCTGTTTTTT. This sequence encodes CASSYSWLGGAATGELFF.

The chain combines TRBV11-2 with TRBJ2-5, with D hard to call. Per germline, CDR1 SGHAT and CDR2 FQNNGV. Trimming took 0 bases from V and 9 from J, leaving 14 bases between them. The CDR3 is made up of 14 amino acids. CDR3: CASSLESVGGSQYF. CDR3 in DNA: TGTGCCAGCAGCTTAGAGAGCGTGGGTGGATCCCAGTACTTC.

This clonotype was seen a few times. The chain has TRBV5-1 and TRBJ2-5; 10 positions match TRBD1. The CDR3 loop spans 13 amino acids. The germline V gene has CDR1 SGHRS and CDR2 YFSETQ. Unmatched junction bases numbered 8, after V lost 9 bases and J lost 6 bases. In DNA, the CDR3 is TGCGCCACCACGACAGGGGGCGGCCAGACCCAGTACTTC. Translation: CATTTGGGQTQYF.

The chain couples TRBV4-2 to TRBJ2-5, with D unresolved. Trimming shortened V by 0 bases and J by 5 bases, and 19 bases separated the two germline ends. There are 17 residues in the CDR3. The germline gives CDR1 LGHNA, CDR2 YNFKEQ. The CDR3 loop is CASSQDLSTLMRETQYF. DNA for the CDR3: TGTGCCAGCAGCCAAGACCTTTCGACCTTGATGCGGGAGACCCAGTACTTC.

Comments on this clonotype: It may be a read error: a sequence one base away is much more abundant. The CDR3 DNA sequence: TGTGCCGTTGAATCAACTGATGAAAAACTGTTTTTT. It specifies CAVESTDEKLFF. The chain has TRBV30 and TRBJ1-4; no reliable D call. The germline V gene has CDR1 GTSNPN and CDR2 SVGIG (reference sequence). The CDR3 is made up of 12 amino acids.

The chain is built from TRBV20-1 and TRBJ2-7; D is ambiguous. Germline V lookup: CDR1 DFQATT, CDR2 SNEGSKA (reference sequence). V gave up 2 bases and J gave up 4 bases, with 9 bases separating them. The CDR3 loop spans 12 amino acids. CDR3 nucleotide sequence: TGCAGTGCTAGACGAGAAGTTTACGAGCAGTACTTC. Translating it yields CSARREVYEQYF.

This clonotype occurred a few times. This chain links TRBV12-3 or TRBV12-4 with TRBJ2-1; either TRBD1 or TRBD2 may supply D (6 bases each). Trimming left V 6 bases short and J 0 bases short, with 12 bases between. The CDR3 loop spans 15 amino acids. CDR3 DNA: TGTGCCAGCAGGGGGGGCGCCGGCTCCTACAATGAGCAGTTCTTC. It specifies CASRGGAGSYNEQFF.

This clonotype has a handful of counts. The chain recombines TRBV18 with TRBJ2-5, with D perhaps given as TRBD1 or TRBD2 (5 bases each). V dropped 1 base and J dropped 1 base, with 7 bases sitting between them. CDR3 length equals 14 residues. Germline-derived CDR1 and CDR2 are KGHSH and LQKENI. CDR3 amino acids: CASSPLRGQETQYF. In DNA form, the CDR3 reads TGTGCCAGCTCACCACTGAGGGGCCAAGAGACCCAGTACTTC.

The table lists this clonotype with a few counts. The chain carries TRBV20-1 and TRBJ2-1, with TRBD2 matching 11 bases. Germline-derived CDR1 and CDR2 are DFQATT and SNEGSKA (reference sequence). The CDR3 covers 17 residues. The V gene end was trimmed by 2 bases and the J gene end by 3 bases; junction bases not matched to a gene: 9. The CDR3 protein is CSARSSGLADLYNEQFF. The CDR3 DNA sequence: TGCAGTGCTAGATCGTCGGGACTAGCGGACCTCTACAATGAGCAGTTCTTC.

This chain uses TRBV2 with TRBJ1-1; 9 nucleotides match TRBD1. The V and J ends lost 5 bases and 3 bases, in that order; junction bases with no gene match: 4. There are 14 residues in the CDR3. Germline values: CDR1 SNHLY, CDR2 FYNNEI. In nucleotides, the CDR3 is TGTGCCAGCAGTTACAGGGGGCCGGACACTGAAGCTTTCTTT. Residues: CASSYRGPDTEAFF.

This clonotype showed up just a few times. The chain uses TRBV5-1 and TRBJ2-2, with D possibly TRBD1 on 6 matching bases. The germline CDR1 and CDR2 sequences are SGHRS and YFSETQ. V shed 2 bases and J shed 8 bases, with 13 bases lying between them. This CDR3 has 14 amino acids. The CDR3 DNA is TGCGCCAGCAGCTTACGGACAGATCGTGGGGAGCTGTTTTTT. Protein sequence: CASSLRTDRGELFF.